This TCR beta chain was retrieved from a study of cytomegalovirus exposure and HLA in healthy donors (dated by TCRdb to 2016 to 2017). Turning to the overall study: According to a later analysis, one platform produced both the 110 or so validation repertoires and the 700 or so repertoires of the first cohort. Along with the approximately 650-subject first cohort, a separate validation cohort of about 110 different subjects was used. The aim of the study was to test whether cataloging public T cell receptors could identify signatures of past pathogen exposure. To predict cytomegalovirus infection status, the study combined high-throughput TCR immunosequencing, statistical association of individual TCRs with disease status, and machine learning. General findings and caveats noted by the study authors: In both the original and validation cohorts, the classifier was reported to diagnose cytomegalovirus status with high specificity and sensitivity. All 120 or so repertoires were used to score co-occurrence in the validation cohort in a later analysis, because that analysis had no HLA typing for the cohort. According to the authors, the approach could potentially be generalized to other disease states and immunological phenotypes. A later analysis found that TCRs clustered in the first cohort also tended to co-occur in the 95 to 150 validation repertoires, with roughly 95% of cluster scores above 0. The study gave a list of some 150 TCR beta chains associated with cytomegalovirus. In vitro tests confirmed that three of the cytomegalovirus-associated TCR beta chains recognize cytomegalovirus antigens. Across donors, most TCR sequences were observed very rarely, whereas some public TCRs were present in many individuals.

Donors formed part of the validation cohort, which comprised 120 subjects and was distinct from the first cohort of under 800 subjects. From a lookup of the germline V gene, CDR1 and CDR2 are SGHAT and FQNNGV. The CDR3 measures 15 amino acids from cysteine to phenylalanine. Just CDR3 DNA is preserved here, 45 bases in frame from base 1. Trimmed from V: 5 bases; trimmed from J: 6 bases; junction bases lacking a gene match: 9. Library method: the immunoSEQ multiplex PCR assay. The study's own analysis went as follows. A statistical classification framework was built to diagnose cytomegalovirus status from the catalog of TCR beta chain sequences. TCRdb obtained this table from immuneACCESS and retained in-frame rearrangements with V and J assigned. These tables miss some clones; where compared with another copy, unresolved V genes account for less than half of the shortfall, and the remainder is unexplained. V, J and clone size are taken as reported in that table, and D and trimming were inferred from the DNA itself. The sample table shows about 130,000 clones, and about 94% are seen once. The biggest ten clones account for less than 2% of the sample.

On this clone itself: Its antigen is not yet known. Per-base qualities were not stored, and no clone one base away is much larger.

Material: PBMCs. This receptor chain uses TRBV11-2 and TRBJ2-1; TRBD2 aligns with 8 central bases. This TCR was recovered from a man younger than 30 in good health and CMV-seropositive. The DNA is TGTGCCAGCAGCAGGGACTGGACTAGCCCCAATGAGCAGTTCTTC. This is translated as CASSRDWTSPNEQFF. Supplemented by the reference TRBV11-2 and TRBJ2-1 proteins around the CDR3, the complete variable domain is EAGVAQSPRYKIIEKRQSVAFWCNPISGHATLYWYQQILGQGPKLLIQFQNNGVVDDSQLPKDRFSAERLKGVDSTLKIQPAKLEDSAVYLCASSRDWTSPNEQFFGPGTRLTVL.